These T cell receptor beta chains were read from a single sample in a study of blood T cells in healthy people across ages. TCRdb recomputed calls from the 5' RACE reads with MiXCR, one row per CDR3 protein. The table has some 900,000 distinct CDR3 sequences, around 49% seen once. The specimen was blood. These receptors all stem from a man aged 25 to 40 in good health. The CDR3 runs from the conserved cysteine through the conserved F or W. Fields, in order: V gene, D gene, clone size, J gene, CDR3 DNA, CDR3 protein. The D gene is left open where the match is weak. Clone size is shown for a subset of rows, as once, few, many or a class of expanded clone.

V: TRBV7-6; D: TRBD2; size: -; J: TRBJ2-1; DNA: TGTGCCAGCAGCCCCACCGGGACTAGCGACAATGAGCAGTTCTTC; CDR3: CASSPTGTSDNEQFF
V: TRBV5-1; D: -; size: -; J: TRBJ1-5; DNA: TGCGCCAGCAGCCTAATACAGGGAGGTCAGCCCCAGCATTTT; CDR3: CASSLIQGGQPQHF
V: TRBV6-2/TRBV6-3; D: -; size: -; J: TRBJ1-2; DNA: TGTGCCAGCAGTTACTCCGATCGGGTGTCCTATGGCTACACCTTC; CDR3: CASSYSDRVSYGYTF
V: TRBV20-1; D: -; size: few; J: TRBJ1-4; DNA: TGCAGTGCTAGGCCTCTGGGTATCGGTGAAAAACTGTTTTTT; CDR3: CSARPLGIGEKLFF
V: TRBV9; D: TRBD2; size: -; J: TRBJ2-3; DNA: TGTGCCAGCAGCGTAGGAGATGGGGGCGGGGGGGCCTCAGATACGCAGTATTTT; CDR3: CASSVGDGGGGASDTQYF
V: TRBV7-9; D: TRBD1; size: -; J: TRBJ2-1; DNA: TGTGCCGGCAGCGTAACAGGGGGCTACAATGAGCAGTTCTTC; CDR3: CAGSVTGGYNEQFF
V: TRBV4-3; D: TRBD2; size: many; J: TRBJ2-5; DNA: TGCGCCAGCAGCCAAGTAAGACTAGCGGAGACCCAGTACTTC; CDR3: CASSQVRLAETQYF
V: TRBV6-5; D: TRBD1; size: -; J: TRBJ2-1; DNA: TGTGCCAGCAGCAAACGGACAGGGGGCGAGAATGAGCAGTTCTTC; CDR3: CASSKRTGGENEQFF
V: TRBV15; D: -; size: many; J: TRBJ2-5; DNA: TGTGCCACCAGCAGAGATCGCTTCCAAGAGACCCAGTACTTC; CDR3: CATSRDRFQETQYF
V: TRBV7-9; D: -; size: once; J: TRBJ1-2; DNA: TGTGCCAGCAGCCCCGGTAGGACCTATGGCTACACCTTC; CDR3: CASSPGRTYGYTF
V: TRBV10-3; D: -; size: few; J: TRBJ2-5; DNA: TGTGCCATCAACCGGGAAGCGAGGGAGACCCAGTACTTC; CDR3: CAINREARETQYF
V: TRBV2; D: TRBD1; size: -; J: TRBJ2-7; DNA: TGTGCCAGCAGTGGGAGACAGGGAACCTACGAGCAGTACTTC; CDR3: CASSGRQGTYEQYF
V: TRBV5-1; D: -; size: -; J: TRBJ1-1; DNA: TGCGCCAGCAGAACCCCGTCGGGTACTGAAGCTTTCTTT; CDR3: CASRTPSGTEAFF
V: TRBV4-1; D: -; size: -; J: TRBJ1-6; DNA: TGCGCCAGCAGCCGCGGCGCGGCCGATTCCTATAATTCACCCCTCCACTTT; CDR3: CASSRGAADSYNSPLHF
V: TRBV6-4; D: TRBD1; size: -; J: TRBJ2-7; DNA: TGTGCCAGCAGTGAAGGGGACAGGGTCAACAATGAGCAGTACTTC; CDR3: CASSEGDRVNNEQYF
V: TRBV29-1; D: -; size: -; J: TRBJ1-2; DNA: TGCAGCACTGTCCGCGGGACACCTAACTATGGCTACACCTTC; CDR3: CSTVRGTPNYGYTF
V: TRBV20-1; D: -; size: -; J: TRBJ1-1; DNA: TGCAGTGCTAGAATCGGCACTGAAGCTTTCTTT; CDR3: CSARIGTEAFF
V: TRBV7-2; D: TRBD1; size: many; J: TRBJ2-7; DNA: TGTGCCAGCAGCTTAAGTGGGACAGGGGTGCACGAGCAGTACTTC; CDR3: CASSLSGTGVHEQYF
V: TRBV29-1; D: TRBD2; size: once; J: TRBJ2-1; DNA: TGCAGCGTTGAAATCGGACTAGCGGGCACCTACTCGAACAATGAGCAGTTCTTC; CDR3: CSVEIGLAGTYSNNEQFF
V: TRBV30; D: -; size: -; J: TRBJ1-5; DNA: TGTGCCTGGAACCTTCAGGGGAGCGGACAGCCCCAGCATTTT; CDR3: CAWNLQGSGQPQHF
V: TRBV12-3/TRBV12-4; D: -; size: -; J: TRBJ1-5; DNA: TGTGCCAGCAGCTCACATTATAGCAATCAGCCCCAGCATTTT; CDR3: CASSSHYSNQPQHF
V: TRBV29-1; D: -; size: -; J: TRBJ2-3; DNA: TGCAGCGTCCAAAAGGAGGCTGGGGGCCCAGATACGCAGTATTTT; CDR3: CSVQKEAGGPDTQYF
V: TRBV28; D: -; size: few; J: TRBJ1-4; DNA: TGTGCCAGCAGTTCCCCCCGGGGCAGGAGTAATGAAAAACTGTTTTTT; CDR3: CASSSPRGRSNEKLFF
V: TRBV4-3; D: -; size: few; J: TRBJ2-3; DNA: TGCGCCAGCAGCCAAGGAGGGGCGAGCACAGATACGCAGTATTTT; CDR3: CASSQGGASTDTQYF
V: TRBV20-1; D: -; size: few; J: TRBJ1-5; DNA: TGCAGTGCTAGACTTGGGTTTGGTCAGCCCCAGCATTTT; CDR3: CSARLGFGQPQHF
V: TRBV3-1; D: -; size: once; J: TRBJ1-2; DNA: TGTGCCAGCAGCCAAGTTGACAGACGATATGGCTACACCTTC; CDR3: CASSQVDRRYGYTF
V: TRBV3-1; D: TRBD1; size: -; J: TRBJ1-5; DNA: TGTGCCAGCAGCCATTGGCAAGGGGGCCCCAATCAGCCCCAGCATTTT; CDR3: CASSHWQGGPNQPQHF
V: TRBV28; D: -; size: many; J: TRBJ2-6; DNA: TGTGCCAGCAATCGGGGACGGCTCTCTGGGGCCAACGTCCTGACTTTC; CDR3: CASNRGRLSGANVLTF
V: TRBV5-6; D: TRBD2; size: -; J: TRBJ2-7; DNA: TGTGCCAGCAGCCCGGGGGGGACTAGCGGATACTACGAGCAGTACTTC; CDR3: CASSPGGTSGYYEQYF
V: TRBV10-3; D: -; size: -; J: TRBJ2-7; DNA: TGTGCCATCAGTGGAAAAGGGTCGCCCTACGAGCAGTACTTC; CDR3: CAISGKGSPYEQYF
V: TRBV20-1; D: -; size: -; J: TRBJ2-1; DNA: TGCAGTGCTAGTTTCGGAGGAAGCTCCTACAATGAGCAGTTCTTC; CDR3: CSASFGGSSYNEQFF
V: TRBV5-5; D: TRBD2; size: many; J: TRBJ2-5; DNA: TGTGCCAGCAGCTATAGCGGGGAAGAGACCCAGTACTTC; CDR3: CASSYSGEETQYF